The 18 T cell receptor beta chains reported below all come from one sample, sequenced in a study of CD8 T cells in ankylosing spondylitis. TCRdb passed the 5' RACE reads through MiXCR, listing each CDR3 protein once. The sample lists around 330,000 distinct CDR3 sequences, 11% occurring once. Sequenced: blood, either unsorted or a sorted T cell fraction (not recorded which). Receptor source: a female donor with ankylosing spondylitis or in good health (not recorded which).

The table lists this clonotype with a few counts. The chain joins TRBV12-3 or TRBV12-4 to TRBJ1-2, with D possibly matching TRBD1 (6 bases). V was trimmed by 5 bases and J by 4 bases, leaving 11 bases between them. The CDR3 has 13 residues. The CDR3 DNA sequence: TGTGCCAGCAGTCCACAGACAGGCTATGGCTACACCTTC. Residues: CASSPQTGYGYTF.

This clonotype has ten or more counts. The V and J genes are TRBV7-2 and TRBJ2-7; D uncertain. Germline V gene sequence: CDR1 SGHTA, CDR2 FQGNSA. The CDR3 loop spans 12 amino acids. V was cut by 8 bases and J by 2 bases, with 10 bases left in between. CDR3 bases: TGTGCCAGCGGATCTATAACCTACGAGCAGTACTTC. The encoded protein is CASGSITYEQYF.

This clonotype was picked up many times. The chain links TRBV5-6 to TRBJ2-7; 7 nucleotides agree with TRBD1. Germline values: CDR1 SGHDT, CDR2 YYEEEE. The junction had 8 bases not matched to a gene; V was cut back by 5 bases and J by 0 bases. The CDR3 spans 15 residues. The CDR3 coding sequence is TGTGCCAGCAGTGAGCCGGGACAGCCCTCCTACGAGCAGTACTTC. This translates into CASSEPGQPSYEQYF.

This clonotype was detected ten times or more. The chain employs TRBV6-5 and TRBJ1-1; no definite D call. Germline V CDR1 and CDR2: MNHEY, SVGAGI. The CDR3 runs to 14 residues. Trimming took 2 bases from V and 5 from J, leaving 12 bases between them. DNA of the CDR3: TGTGCCAGCAGTTACGTAGGGCGAGAAACTGAAGCTTTCTTT. Protein: CASSYVGRETEAFF.

This chain joins TRBV4-1 and TRBJ1-4; maybe TRBD1 (5 bases). Per germline, CDR1 MGHRA and CDR2 YSYEKL. V shed 3 bases and J shed 1 base, with 12 bases lying between them. The CDR3 runs 16 residues. The CDR3 region is CASSQGDGGTNEKLFF. In DNA, the CDR3 is TGCGCCAGCAGCCAGGGGGACGGCGGAACTAATGAAAAACTGTTTTTT.

The chain has TRBV21-1 and TRBJ2-5; the tabulated D call, TRBD1, remains unverified against the DNA. TRBV21-1 is a documented pseudogene. This CDR3 comprises 17 residues. CDR3 DNA: TGTGCCAGCAGCAAAGATGTCAGGGGGGGACCTAAAGAGACCCAGTACTTC. Its protein product is CASSKDVRGGPKETQYF.

This clonotype was counted ten times or more. The chain recombines TRBV5-1 with TRBJ2-3, with D perhaps matching TRBD2 (5 bases). Trimming removed 0 bases at V and 2 bases at J, with 10 bases between. The V gene's germline CDR1 is SGHRS and CDR2 YFSETQ. This CDR3 spans 15 amino acids. This chain's CDR3 is CASSLDGVDTDTQYF. CDR3 DNA sequence: TGCGCCAGCAGCTTGGACGGGGTTGACACAGATACGCAGTATTTT.

This clonotype has only a few counts. The chain recombines TRBV5-5 with TRBJ2-3, with D possibly being TRBD2 (5 bases). V lost 4 bases and J lost 1, with 16 bases in between. There are 16 residues in the CDR3. Per the germline V gene, CDR1 is SGHKS and CDR2 is YYEKEE (reference sequence). CDR3 region: CASSPRLQHRTDTQYF. CDR3 bases: TGTGCCAGCAGCCCAAGACTACAGCATCGCACAGATACGCAGTATTTT.

The sample holds a few counts of this clonotype. This chain uses TRBV28 with TRBJ1-5, with a tentative D call TRBD1 (5 bases). The CDR3 has 15 residues. Trimming stripped 2 bases from V and 1 base from J, with 9 bases between. CDR1 MDHEN and CDR2 SYDVKM come from the germline V gene. The CDR3 loop is CASSLIRQSNQPQHF. The CDR3 region has the DNA TGTGCCAGCAGTTTAATACGACAGAGCAATCAGCCCCAGCATTTT. The variable domain in full, completed from reference TRBV28 and TRBJ1-5, reads DVKVTQSSRYLVKRTGEKVFLECVQDMDHENMFWYRQDPGLGLRLIYFSYDVKMKEKGDIPEGYSVSREKKERFSLILESASTNQTSMYLCASSLIRQSNQPQHFGDGTRLSIL.

This chain links TRBV7-9 with TRBJ1-1; no clear D. Trimming took 7 bases from V and 7 from J, leaving 22 bases between them. CDR3 length: 15 amino acids. The germline CDR1 and CDR2 sequences are SEHNR and FQNEAQ (reference sequence). The CDR3 DNA follows: TGTGCCAGCACCTCGGTTAAGCCCAGGATGAGTGAAGCTTTCTTT. It encodes CASTSVKPRMSEAFF.

Many counts were recorded for this clonotype. The chain employs TRBV20-1 and TRBJ1-1; D remains unclear. Trimming pared 0 bases from V and 1 base from J, leaving 3 bases between. The length of the CDR3 is 12 residues. The V gene's germline CDR1 is DFQATT and CDR2 SNEGSKA (reference sequence). The CDR3 region has the DNA TGCAGTGCTAGAGAGGAGAACACTGAAGCTTTCTTT. Translated, it gives CSAREENTEAFF.

The chain carries TRBV9 and TRBJ2-1; the D is unclear. With 4 bases removed from V and 8 bases from J, the gap between germline ends came to 13 bases. Germline CDR1 SGDLS, CDR2 YYNGEE. There are 13 residues in the CDR3. DNA for the CDR3: TGTGCCAGCAGCCCCCCGACCCGCGATGAGCAGTTCTTC. Translated: CASSPPTRDEQFF.

This clonotype was recorded a few times. The chain recombines TRBV2 with TRBJ1-2, with D perhaps TRBD1 (5 bases). This CDR3 is built from 14 residues. Per the germline V gene, CDR1 is SNHLY and CDR2 is FYNNEI. Trimming removed 0 bases from V and 8 bases from J, with 13 bases in between. CDR3: CASSEAGAGGGYTF. CDR3 in DNA: TGTGCCAGCAGTGAAGCAGGGGCAGGTGGGGGCTACACCTTC.

In this sample, this clonotype turned up many times. The chain carries TRBV5-1 and TRBJ1-6; TRBD1 matches at 7 bases. The germline CDR1 and CDR2 sequences are SGHRS and YFSETQ. This CDR3 contains 15 residues. With 4 bases clipped from V and 8 bases from J, the junction kept 9 bases outside the gene matches. The CDR3 sequence: CASSTGDRDDSPLHF. In nucleotides, the CDR3 is TGCGCCAGCAGCACTGGAGACAGGGATGATTCACCCCTCCACTTT.

This clonotype was observed a few times. The chain is built from TRBV18 and TRBJ1-1; D unresolved. Germline V gives CDR1 KGHSH, CDR2 LQKENI. The CDR3 runs to 13 residues. The V end lost 5 bases, the J end lost 0 bases, and 7 bases lay between the germline ends. CDR3 amino acids: CASSTEMNTEAFF. DNA of the CDR3: TGTGCCAGCTCAACCGAGATGAACACTGAAGCTTTCTTT.

This clonotype was counted between two and nine times. The rearrangement joins TRBV10-3 to TRBJ2-7; 8 nucleotides align to TRBD2. With V trimmed by 4 bases and J by 7 bases, 18 bases remained unmatched. CDR1 ENHRY and CDR2 SYGVKD come from the germline V gene. The CDR3 contains 17 residues. The CDR3 spells CAISAVPLAVDSGEQYF. The CDR3 coding sequence is TGTGCCATCAGTGCCGTCCCACTAGCGGTCGACTCGGGGGAGCAGTACTTC.

Many counts were recorded for this clonotype. This chain connects TRBV28 to TRBJ2-1, with TRBD1 identical over 9 bases. The germline gives CDR1 MDHEN, CDR2 SYDVKM. Unmatched junction bases numbered 7, after V lost 6 bases and J lost 7 bases. This CDR3 has 14 amino acids. The CDR3: CASRPGQGLNEQFF. CDR3 coding DNA: TGTGCCAGCAGGCCCGGACAGGGGCTGAATGAGCAGTTCTTC.

This clonotype was detected ten times or more. The chain has TRBV20-1 and TRBJ2-3; weak D call: TRBD2 (6 bases). The CDR3 covers 17 residues. The V and J ends lost 3 bases and 1 base respectively, with 20 bases between them. The germline V gene encodes CDR1 DFQATT and CDR2 SNEGSKA (reference sequence). DNA for the CDR3: TGCAGTGCTAGGTCCATCCAGCCGGGGAGGCGCACAGATACGCAGTATTTT. It encodes CSARSIQPGRRTDTQYF.